The 8 T cell receptor beta chains below come from one sample, sequenced in a study of cytomegalovirus exposure and HLA in healthy donors. PCR involved 60 Vbeta and 13 Jbeta primers. Using immunoSEQ multiplex PCR, the repertoire was profiled, and TCRdb retains in-frame clones only, with some absent. The data hold about 130,000 clones, with 65% to 90% observed a single time. Sequences were obtained from PBMCs. All receptors come from a girl aged 2 to 10 in good health and CMV-seronegative.

The chain is built from TRBV27 and TRBJ2-2; 7 bases fit TRBD2. Trimming removed 3 bases from V and 3 bases from J; junction bases left unmatched: 7. Germline V lookup: CDR1 MNHEY, CDR2 SMNVEV (reference sequence). CDR3 length: 16 residues. As DNA, the CDR3 is TGTGCCAGCAGTTTCCTGGAGGCGGGGGACACCGGGGAGCTGTTTTTT. The encoded protein is CASSFLEAGDTGELFF.

This clone was seen a few times. This chain uses TRBV7-9 with TRBJ1-4; maybe TRBD1 (6 bases). Germline lookup yields CDR1 SEHNR and CDR2 FQNEAQ (reference sequence). There are 15 residues in the CDR3. The ends were cut back, 2 bases at V and 4 bases at J, with 11 bases in the middle. The CDR3, as DNA: TGTGCCAGCAGCTTAAGCGGGACAATTAATGAAAAACTGTTTTTT. Its protein product is CASSLSGTINEKLFF.

The J gene is TRBJ2-7, the V gene TRBV28; unclear D gene. CDR1 MDHEN and CDR2 SYDVKM come from the germline V gene. There are 15 residues in the CDR3. V lost 4 bases, J lost 4 bases, and 17 bases lay in between. The DNA for the CDR3 is TGTGCCAGCAGTTCCATCCACGCTCGGGTTTACGAGCAGTACTTC. It codes for CASSSIHARVYEQYF.

The chain joins TRBV11-3 to TRBJ2-7, with 8 nucleotides matching TRBD1. Germline V lookup: CDR1 SGHNT, CDR2 YENEEA. The CDR3 runs 13 residues. Trimming cost V 4 bases and J 6 bases; bases outside gene matches: 5. The CDR3, as DNA: TGTGCCAGCAGCTCCGGACAGGGACGCGAGCAGTACTTC. Protein sequence: CASSSGQGREQYF. The full variable domain, its missing parts supplied by reference TRBV11-3 and TRBJ2-7, is EAGVVQSPRYKIIEKKQPVAFWCNPISGHNTLYWYLQNLGQGPELLIRYENEEAVDDSQLPKDRFSAERLKGVDSTLKIQPAELGDSAVYLCASSSGQGREQYFGPGTRLTVT.

This rearrangement joins TRBV7-2 to TRBJ1-2, with 7 bases identical to TRBD1. Germline CDR1 SGHTA, CDR2 FQGNSA. V lost 1 base and J lost 3; bases outside the gene matches: 5. CDR3 length: 15 amino acids. CDR3 nucleotides: TGTGCCAGCAGCTTAGGTACAGGGGTCGACTATGGCTACACCTTC. Translation: CASSLGTGVDYGYTF.

About this clone itself: One end of the junction fails to match germline, which may point to a read error. The CDR3 coding sequence is TGTGCCGGCAGCTGGGCTATGGGCGATGAGCAGTTCTTC. Its translation: CAGSWAMGDEQFF. The chain recombines TRBV7-7 with TRBJ2-1; D ambiguous. Germline V gene sequence: CDR1 SSHAT, CDR2 FNYEAQ (reference sequence). The CDR3 runs to 13 residues.

This clone was picked up a small number of times. This sequence joins TRBV7-2 and TRBJ2-5, with TRBD1 as a possible D gene (6 bases). Trimming removed 3 bases from V and 2 bases from J, with 19 bases in between. Germline V CDR1 and CDR2: SGHTA, FQGNSA. The CDR3 extends over 17 amino acids. The CDR3 spells CASSFSQGITAQETQYF. The CDR3 nucleotides are TGTGCCAGCAGCTTTTCACAGGGTATCACGGCTCAAGAGACCCAGTACTTC.

The genes are TRBV5-4 and TRBJ2-7; weak D call: TRBD1 (5 bases). V lost 0 bases, J lost 4 bases, and 14 bases lay in between. The CDR3 is made up of 15 amino acids. Germline V gene sequence: CDR1 SGHNT, CDR2 YYREEE (reference sequence). The chain's CDR3 is CASSLGGQVAYEQYF. The CDR3 coding sequence is TGTGCCAGCAGCTTGGGGGGCCAGGTAGCTTACGAGCAGTACTTC. The variable domain in full, with the rest retrieved from reference TRBV5-4 and TRBJ2-7, is ETGVTQSPTHLIKTRGQQVTLRCSSQSGHNTVSWYQQALGQGPQFIFQYYREEENGRGNFPPRFSGLQFPNYSSELNVNALELDDSALYLCASSLGGQVAYEQYFGPGTRLTVT.